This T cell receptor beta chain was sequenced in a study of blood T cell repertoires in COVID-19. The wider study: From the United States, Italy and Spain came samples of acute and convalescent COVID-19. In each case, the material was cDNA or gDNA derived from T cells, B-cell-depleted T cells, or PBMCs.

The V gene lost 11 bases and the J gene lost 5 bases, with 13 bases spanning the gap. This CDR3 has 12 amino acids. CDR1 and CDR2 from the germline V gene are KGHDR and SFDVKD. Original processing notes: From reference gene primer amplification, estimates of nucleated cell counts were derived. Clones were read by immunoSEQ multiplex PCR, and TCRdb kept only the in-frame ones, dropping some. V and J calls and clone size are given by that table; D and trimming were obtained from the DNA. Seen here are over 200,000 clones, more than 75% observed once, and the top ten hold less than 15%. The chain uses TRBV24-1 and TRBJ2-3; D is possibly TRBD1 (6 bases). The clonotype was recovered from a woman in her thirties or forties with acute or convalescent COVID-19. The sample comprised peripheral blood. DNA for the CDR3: TGTGCCAACAGGGTTCCACTAGATACGCAGTATTTT. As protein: CANRVPLDTQYF.